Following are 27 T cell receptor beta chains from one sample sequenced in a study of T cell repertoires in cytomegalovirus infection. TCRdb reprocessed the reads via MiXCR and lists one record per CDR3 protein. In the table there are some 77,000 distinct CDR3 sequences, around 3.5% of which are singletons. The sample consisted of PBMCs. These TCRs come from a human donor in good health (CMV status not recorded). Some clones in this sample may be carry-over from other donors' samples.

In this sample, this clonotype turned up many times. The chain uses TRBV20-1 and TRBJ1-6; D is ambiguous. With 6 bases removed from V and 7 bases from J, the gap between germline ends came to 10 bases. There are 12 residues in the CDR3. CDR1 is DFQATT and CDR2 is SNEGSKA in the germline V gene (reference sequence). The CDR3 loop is CSARPGNSPLHF. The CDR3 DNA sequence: TGCAGTGCCCGACCTGGGAATTCACCCCTCCACTTT.

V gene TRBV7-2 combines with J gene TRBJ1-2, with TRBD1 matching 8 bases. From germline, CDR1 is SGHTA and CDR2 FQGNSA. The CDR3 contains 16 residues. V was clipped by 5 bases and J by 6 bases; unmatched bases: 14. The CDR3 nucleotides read TGTGCCAGCAGCCCAATTAATGGGGGACAGGAGAATGGCTACACCTTC. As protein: CASSPINGGQENGYTF.

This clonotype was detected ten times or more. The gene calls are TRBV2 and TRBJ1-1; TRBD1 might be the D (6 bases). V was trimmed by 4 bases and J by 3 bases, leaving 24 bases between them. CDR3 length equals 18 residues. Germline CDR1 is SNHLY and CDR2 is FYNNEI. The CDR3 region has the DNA TGTGCCAGCAGTGGGCATCCAGGGGCTAGGTATGAGGACACTGAAGCTTTCTTT. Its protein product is CASSGHPGARYEDTEAFF. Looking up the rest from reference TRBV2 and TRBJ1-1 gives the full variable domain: EPEVTQTPSHQVTQMGQEVILRCVPISNHLYFYWYRQILGQKVEFLVSFYNNEISEKSEIFDDQFSVERPDGSNFTLKIRSTKLEDSAMYFCASSGHPGARYEDTEAFFGQGTRLTVV.

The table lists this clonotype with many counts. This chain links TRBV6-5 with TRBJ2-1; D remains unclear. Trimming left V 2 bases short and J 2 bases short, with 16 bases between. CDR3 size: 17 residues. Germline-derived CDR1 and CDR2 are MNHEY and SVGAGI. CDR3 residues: CASSYLPLGLAYNEQFF. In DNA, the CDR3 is TGTGCCAGCAGTTACCTTCCTCTGGGTCTAGCCTACAATGAGCAGTTCTTC.

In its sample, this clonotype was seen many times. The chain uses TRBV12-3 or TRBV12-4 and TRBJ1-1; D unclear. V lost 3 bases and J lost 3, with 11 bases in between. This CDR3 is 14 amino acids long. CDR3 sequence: CASSLLLVDTEAFF. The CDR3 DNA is TGTGCCAGCAGTTTGTTACTCGTGGACACTGAAGCTTTCTTT.

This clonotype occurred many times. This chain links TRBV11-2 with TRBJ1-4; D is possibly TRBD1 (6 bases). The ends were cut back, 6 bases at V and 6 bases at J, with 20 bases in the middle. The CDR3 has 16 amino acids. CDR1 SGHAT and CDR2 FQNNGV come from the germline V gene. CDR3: CASRELTGRGYEKLFF. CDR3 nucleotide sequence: TGTGCCAGCAGAGAATTGACAGGCCGAGGTTATGAAAAACTGTTTTTT.

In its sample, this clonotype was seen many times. CDR3 amino acids: CASSPRRSQNTEAFF. The CDR3 nucleotides read TGTGCCAGCTCACCACGGCGGAGCCAGAACACTGAAGCTTTCTTT. V is TRBV18 and J is TRBJ1-1; D is ambiguous. The CDR3 contains 15 residues. Germline CDR1 KGHSH, CDR2 LQKENI. V shed 1 base and J shed 1 base, with 10 bases lying between them.

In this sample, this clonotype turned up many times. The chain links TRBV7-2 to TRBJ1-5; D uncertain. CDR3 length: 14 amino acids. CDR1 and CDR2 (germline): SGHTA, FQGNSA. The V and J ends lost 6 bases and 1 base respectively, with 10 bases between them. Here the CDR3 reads CASSIYASNQPQHF. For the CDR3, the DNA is TGTGCCAGCAGTATCTACGCGAGCAATCAGCCCCAGCATTTT. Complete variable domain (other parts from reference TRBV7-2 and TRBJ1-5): GAGVSQSPSNKVTEKGKDVELRCDPISGHTALYWYRQSLGQGLEFLIYFQGNSAPDKSGLPSDRFSAERTGGSVSTLTIQRTQQEDSAVYLCASSIYASNQPQHFGDGTRLSIL.

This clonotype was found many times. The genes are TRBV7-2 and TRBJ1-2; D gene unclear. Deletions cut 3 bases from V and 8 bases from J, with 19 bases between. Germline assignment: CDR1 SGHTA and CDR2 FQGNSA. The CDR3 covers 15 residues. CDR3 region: CASSLALSGDGGYTF. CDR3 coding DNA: TGTGCCAGCAGCTTGGCCCTCTCCGGGGATGGGGGCTACACCTTC.

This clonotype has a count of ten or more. The DNA of the CDR3 is TGTGCCAGCTCACCCCCGGTAGGGTGGGAGTATGGCTACACCTTC. It encodes CASSPPVGWEYGYTF. The chain has TRBV18 and TRBJ1-2; D gene ambiguous. Trimming cost V 3 bases and J 5 bases, with 16 bases left between them. This CDR3 is built from 15 residues. CDR1 and CDR2 from the germline V gene are KGHSH and LQKENI. Full variable domain (outside the CDR3, taken from reference TRBV18 and TRBJ1-2): NAGVMQNPRHLVRRRGQEARLRCSPMKGHSHVYWYRQLPEEGLKFMVYLQKENIIDESGMPKERFSAEFPKEGPSILRIQQVVRGDSAAYFCASSPPVGWEYGYTFGSGTRLTVV.

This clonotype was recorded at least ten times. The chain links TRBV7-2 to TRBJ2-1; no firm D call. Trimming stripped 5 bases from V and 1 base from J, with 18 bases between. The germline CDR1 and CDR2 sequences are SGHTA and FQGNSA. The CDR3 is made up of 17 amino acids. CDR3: CASSPRSLIRSYNEQFF. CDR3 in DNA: TGTGCCAGCAGCCCGAGGTCCTTAATAAGGTCCTACAATGAGCAGTTCTTC.

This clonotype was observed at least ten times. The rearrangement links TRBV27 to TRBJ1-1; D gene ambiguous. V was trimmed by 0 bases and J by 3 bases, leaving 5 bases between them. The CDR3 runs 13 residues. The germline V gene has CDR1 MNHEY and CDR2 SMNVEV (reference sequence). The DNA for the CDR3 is TGTGCCAGCAGTTTATCCCGCTACACTGAAGCTTTCTTT. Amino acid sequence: CASSLSRYTEAFF.

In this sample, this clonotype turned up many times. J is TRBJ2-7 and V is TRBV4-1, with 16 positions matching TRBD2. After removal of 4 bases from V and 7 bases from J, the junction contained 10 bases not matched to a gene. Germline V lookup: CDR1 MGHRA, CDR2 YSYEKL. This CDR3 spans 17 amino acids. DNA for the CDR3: TGCGCCAGCAGCCTCTACGGGACTAGCGGGGGGGCCGGAGAGCAGTACTTC. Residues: CASSLYGTSGGAGEQYF.

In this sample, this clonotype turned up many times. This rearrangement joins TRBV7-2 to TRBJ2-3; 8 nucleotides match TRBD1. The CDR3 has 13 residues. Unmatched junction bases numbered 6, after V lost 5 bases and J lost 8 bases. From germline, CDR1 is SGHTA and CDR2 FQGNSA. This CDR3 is CASSGRQGTTQYF. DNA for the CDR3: TGTGCCAGCAGCGGAAGACAGGGGACTACGCAGTATTTT. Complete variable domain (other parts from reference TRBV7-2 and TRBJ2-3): GAGVSQSPSNKVTEKGKDVELRCDPISGHTALYWYRQSLGQGLEFLIYFQGNSAPDKSGLPSDRFSAERTGGSVSTLTIQRTQQEDSAVYLCASSGRQGTTQYFGPGTRLTVL.

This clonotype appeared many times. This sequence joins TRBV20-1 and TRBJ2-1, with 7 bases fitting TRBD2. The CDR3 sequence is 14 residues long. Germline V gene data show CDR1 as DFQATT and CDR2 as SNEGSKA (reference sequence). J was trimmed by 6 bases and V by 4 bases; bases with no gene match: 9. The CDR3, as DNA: TGCAGTGCTATACTAGCGCTATCTCTCAATGAGCAGTTCTTC. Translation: CSAILALSLNEQFF.

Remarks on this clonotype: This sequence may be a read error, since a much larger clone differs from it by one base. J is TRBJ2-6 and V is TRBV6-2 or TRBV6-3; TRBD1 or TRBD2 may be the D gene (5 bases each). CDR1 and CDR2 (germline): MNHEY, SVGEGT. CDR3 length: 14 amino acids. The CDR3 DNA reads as TGTGCCAGCACCGACTACTCTGGGGCCAACGTCCTGAATTTC. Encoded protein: CASTDYSGANVLNF.

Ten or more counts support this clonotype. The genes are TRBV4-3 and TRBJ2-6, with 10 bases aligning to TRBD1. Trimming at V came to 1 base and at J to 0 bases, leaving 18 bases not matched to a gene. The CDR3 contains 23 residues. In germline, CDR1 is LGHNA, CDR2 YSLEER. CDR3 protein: CASSQGVGTGATKSLSGANVLTF. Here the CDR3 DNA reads TGCGCCAGCAGCCAAGGGGTGGGGACAGGGGCAACTAAATCTCTCTCTGGGGCCAACGTCCTGACTTTC.

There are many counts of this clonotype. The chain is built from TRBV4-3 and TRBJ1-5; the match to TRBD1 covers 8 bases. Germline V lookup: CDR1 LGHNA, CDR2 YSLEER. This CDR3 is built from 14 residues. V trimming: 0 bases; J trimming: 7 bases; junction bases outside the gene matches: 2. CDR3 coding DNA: TGCGCCAGCAGCCAAGATAACAGGGGGCAGCCCCAGCATTTT. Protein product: CASSQDNRGQPQHF.

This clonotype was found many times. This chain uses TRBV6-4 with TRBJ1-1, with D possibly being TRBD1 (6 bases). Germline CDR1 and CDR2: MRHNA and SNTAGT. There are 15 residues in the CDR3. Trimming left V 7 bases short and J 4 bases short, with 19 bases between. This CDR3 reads CASTRTGFLSTEAFF. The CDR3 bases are TGTGCCAGCACAAGAACAGGGTTCCTGAGCACTGAAGCTTTCTTT.

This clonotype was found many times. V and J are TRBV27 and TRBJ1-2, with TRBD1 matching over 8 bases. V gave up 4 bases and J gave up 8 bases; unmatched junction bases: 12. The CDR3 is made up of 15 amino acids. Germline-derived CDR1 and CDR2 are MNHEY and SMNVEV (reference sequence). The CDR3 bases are TGTGCCAGCAGTTCGAGACAGGGGAGGTTCGAGGGCTACACCTTC. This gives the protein CASSSRQGRFEGYTF.

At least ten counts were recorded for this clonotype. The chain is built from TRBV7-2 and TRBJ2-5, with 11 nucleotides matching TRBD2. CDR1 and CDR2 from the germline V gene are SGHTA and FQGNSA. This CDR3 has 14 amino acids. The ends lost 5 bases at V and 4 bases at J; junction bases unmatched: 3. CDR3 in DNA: TGTGCCAGCAGCCCCGGGACTAGCGGAGAGACCCAGTACTTC. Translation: CASSPGTSGETQYF.

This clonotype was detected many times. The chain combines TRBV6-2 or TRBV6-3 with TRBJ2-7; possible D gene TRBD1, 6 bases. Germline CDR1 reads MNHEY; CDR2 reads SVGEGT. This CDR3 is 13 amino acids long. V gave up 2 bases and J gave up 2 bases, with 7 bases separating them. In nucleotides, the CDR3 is TGTGCCAGCAGTTACCGGGACACCTACGAGCAGTACTTC. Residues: CASSYRDTYEQYF.

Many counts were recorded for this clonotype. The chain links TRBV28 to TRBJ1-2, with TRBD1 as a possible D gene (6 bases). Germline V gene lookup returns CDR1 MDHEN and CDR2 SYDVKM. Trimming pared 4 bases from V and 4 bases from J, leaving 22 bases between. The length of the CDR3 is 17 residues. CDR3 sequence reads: CASSSSDTDSESYGYTF. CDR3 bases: TGTGCCAGCAGTTCATCAGATACGGACAGTGAGTCCTATGGCTACACCTTC.

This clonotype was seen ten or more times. CDR3 protein: CASSYGGQGQPQHF. The CDR3 nucleotides read TGTGCCAGCAGTTACGGGGGGCAGGGGCAGCCCCAGCATTTT. The V call is TRBV6-2 or TRBV6-3, the J call TRBJ1-5, with a tentative D call TRBD1 (6 bases). The CDR3 covers 14 residues. With 2 bases removed from V and 7 bases from J, the gap between germline ends came to 12 bases. Germline V gene sequence: CDR1 MNHEY, CDR2 SVGEGT.

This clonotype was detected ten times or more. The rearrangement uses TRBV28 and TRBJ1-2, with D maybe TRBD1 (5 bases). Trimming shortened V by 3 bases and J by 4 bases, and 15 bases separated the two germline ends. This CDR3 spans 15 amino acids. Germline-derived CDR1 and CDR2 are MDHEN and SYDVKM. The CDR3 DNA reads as TGTGCCAGCAGTTTTCCGGCAGGGATGGGCTATGGCTACACCTTC. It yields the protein CASSFPAGMGYGYTF.

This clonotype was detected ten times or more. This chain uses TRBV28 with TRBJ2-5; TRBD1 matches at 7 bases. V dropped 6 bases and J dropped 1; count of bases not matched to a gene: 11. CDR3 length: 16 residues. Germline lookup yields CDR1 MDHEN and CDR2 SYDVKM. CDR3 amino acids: CASRTTGTASQETQYF. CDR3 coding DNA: TGTGCCAGCAGAACAACCGGGACAGCAAGCCAAGAGACCCAGTACTTC. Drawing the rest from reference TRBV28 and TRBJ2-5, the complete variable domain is DVKVTQSSRYLVKRTGEKVFLECVQDMDHENMFWYRQDPGLGLRLIYFSYDVKMKEKGDIPEGYSVSREKKERFSLILESASTNQTSMYLCASRTTGTASQETQYFGPGTRLLVL.

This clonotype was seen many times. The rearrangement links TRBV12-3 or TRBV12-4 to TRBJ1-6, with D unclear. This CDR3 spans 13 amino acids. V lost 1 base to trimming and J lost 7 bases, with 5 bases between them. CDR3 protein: CASSLEANSPLHF. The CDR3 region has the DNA TGTGCCAGCAGTTTAGAAGCGAATTCACCCCTCCACTTT.